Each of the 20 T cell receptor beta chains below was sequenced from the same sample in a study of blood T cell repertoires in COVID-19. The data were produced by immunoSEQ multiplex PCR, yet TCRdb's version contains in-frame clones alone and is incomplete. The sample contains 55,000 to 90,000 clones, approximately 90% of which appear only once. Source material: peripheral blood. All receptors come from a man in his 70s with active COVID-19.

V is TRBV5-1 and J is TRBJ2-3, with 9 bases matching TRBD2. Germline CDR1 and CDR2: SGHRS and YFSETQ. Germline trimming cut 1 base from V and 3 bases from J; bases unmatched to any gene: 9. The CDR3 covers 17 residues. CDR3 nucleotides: TGCGCCAGCAGCTTGAGGGTAGCGGGAGTGGGGACAGATACGCAGTATTTT. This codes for CASSLRVAGVGTDTQYF. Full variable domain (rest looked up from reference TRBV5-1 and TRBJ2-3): KAGVTQTPRYLIKTRGQQVTLSCSPISGHRSVSWYQQTPGQGLQFLFEYFSETQRNKGNFPGRFSGRQFSNSRSEMNVSTLELGDSALYLCASSLRVAGVGTDTQYFGPGTRLTVL.

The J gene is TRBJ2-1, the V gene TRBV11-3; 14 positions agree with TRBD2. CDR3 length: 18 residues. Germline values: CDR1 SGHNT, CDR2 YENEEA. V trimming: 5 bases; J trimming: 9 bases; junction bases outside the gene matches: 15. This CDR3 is CASSPATGLAGVSGEQFF. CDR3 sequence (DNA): TGTGCCAGCAGCCCTGCCACGGGACTAGCGGGAGTTAGTGGTGAGCAGTTCTTC.

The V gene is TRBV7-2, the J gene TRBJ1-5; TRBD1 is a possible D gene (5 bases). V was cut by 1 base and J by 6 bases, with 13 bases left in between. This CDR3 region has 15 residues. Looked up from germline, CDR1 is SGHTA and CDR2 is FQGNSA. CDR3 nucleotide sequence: TGTGCCAGCAGCTTAGGGAGTGGGGCCGGTCAGCCCCAGCATTTT. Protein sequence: CASSLGSGAGQPQHF. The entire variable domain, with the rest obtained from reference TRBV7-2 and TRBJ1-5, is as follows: GAGVSQSPSNKVTEKGKDVELRCDPISGHTALYWYRQSLGQGLEFLIYFQGNSAPDKSGLPSDRFSAERTGGSVSTLTIQRTQQEDSAVYLCASSLGSGAGQPQHFGDGTRLSIL.

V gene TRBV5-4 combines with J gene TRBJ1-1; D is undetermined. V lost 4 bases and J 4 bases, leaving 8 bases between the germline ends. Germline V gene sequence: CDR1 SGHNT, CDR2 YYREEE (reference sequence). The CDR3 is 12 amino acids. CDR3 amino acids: CASSRVGTEAFF. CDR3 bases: TGTGCCAGCAGCCGGGTAGGCACTGAAGCTTTCTTT.

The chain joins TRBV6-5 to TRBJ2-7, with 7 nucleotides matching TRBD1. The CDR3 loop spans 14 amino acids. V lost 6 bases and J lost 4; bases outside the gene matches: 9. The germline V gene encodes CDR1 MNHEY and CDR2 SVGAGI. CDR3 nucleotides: TGTGCCAGCAGAAGAGACAGGGATCTTTACGAGCAGTACTTC. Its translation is CASRRDRDLYEQYF.

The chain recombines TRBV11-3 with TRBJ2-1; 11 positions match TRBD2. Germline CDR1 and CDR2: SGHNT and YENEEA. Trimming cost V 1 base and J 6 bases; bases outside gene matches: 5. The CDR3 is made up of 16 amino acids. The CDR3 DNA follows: TGTGCCAGCAGCTTAGGGCTAGCGGGAGGTCCCAATGAGCAGTTCTTC. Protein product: CASSLGLAGGPNEQFF.

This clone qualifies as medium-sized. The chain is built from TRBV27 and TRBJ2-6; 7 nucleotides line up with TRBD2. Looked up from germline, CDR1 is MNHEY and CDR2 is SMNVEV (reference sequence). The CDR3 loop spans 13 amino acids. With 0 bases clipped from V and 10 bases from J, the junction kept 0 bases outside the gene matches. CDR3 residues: CASSLSGGNVLTF. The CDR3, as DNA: TGTGCCAGCAGTTTATCGGGGGGGAACGTCCTGACTTTC.

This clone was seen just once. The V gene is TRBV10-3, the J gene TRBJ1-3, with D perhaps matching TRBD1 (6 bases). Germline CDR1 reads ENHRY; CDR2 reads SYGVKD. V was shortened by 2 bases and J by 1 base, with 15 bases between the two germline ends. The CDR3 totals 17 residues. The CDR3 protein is CAISERAGASSGNTIYF. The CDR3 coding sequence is TGTGCCATCAGTGAGAGGGCAGGGGCGAGTTCTGGAAACACCATATATTTT.

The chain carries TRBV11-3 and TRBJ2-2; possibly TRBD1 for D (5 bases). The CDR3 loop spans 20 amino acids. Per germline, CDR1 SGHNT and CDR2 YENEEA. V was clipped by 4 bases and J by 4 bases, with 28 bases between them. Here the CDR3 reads CASSSLMGPNYDAGTGELFF. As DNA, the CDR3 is TGTGCCAGCAGCTCCCTAATGGGGCCCAACTACGACGCAGGCACCGGGGAGCTGTTTTTT. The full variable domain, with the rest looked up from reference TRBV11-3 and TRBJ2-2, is EAGVVQSPRYKIIEKKQPVAFWCNPISGHNTLYWYLQNLGQGPELLIRYENEEAVDDSQLPKDRFSAERLKGVDSTLKIQPAELGDSAVYLCASSSLMGPNYDAGTGELFFGEGSRLTVL.

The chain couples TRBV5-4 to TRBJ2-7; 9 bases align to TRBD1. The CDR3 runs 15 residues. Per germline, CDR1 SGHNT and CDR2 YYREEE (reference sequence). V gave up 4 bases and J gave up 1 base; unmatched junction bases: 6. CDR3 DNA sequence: TGTGCCAGCAGCCCCCCCGGGACAGGGTCCTACGAGCAGTACTTC. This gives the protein CASSPPGTGSYEQYF.

The CDR3 region is CASSLPRLAGDTGELFF. CDR3 bases: TGTGCCAGCAGCTTGCCCCGACTAGCGGGAGACACCGGGGAGCTGTTTTTT. V is TRBV5-6 and J is TRBJ2-2, with 12 bases matching TRBD2. The CDR3 spans 17 residues. Germline values: CDR1 SGHDT, CDR2 YYEEEE. The ends lost 1 base at V and 3 bases at J; junction bases unmatched: 4.

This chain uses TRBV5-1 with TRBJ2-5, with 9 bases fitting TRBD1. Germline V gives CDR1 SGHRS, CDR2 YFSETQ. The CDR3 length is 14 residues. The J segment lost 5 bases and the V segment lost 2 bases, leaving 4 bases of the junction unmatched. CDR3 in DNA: TGCGCCAGCAGCTTACGGGACAGGGCGGAGACCCAGTACTTC. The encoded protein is CASSLRDRAETQYF.

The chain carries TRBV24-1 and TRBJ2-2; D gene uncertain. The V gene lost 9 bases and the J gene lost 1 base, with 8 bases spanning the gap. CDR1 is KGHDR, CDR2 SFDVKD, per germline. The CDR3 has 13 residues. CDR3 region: CATVGGNTGELFF. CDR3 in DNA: TGTGCCACCGTCGGCGGGAACACCGGGGAGCTGTTTTTT.

CDR3 loop: CASSPLPGTGELFF. In DNA, the CDR3 is TGTGCCAGTAGCCCCCTGCCGGGTACCGGGGAGCTGTTTTTT. The chain combines TRBV19 with TRBJ2-2, with D uncertain. The CDR3 has 14 amino acids. The V end was cut by 6 bases, the J end by 5 bases, with 13 bases between. Germline lookup yields CDR1 LNHDA and CDR2 SQIVND (reference sequence).

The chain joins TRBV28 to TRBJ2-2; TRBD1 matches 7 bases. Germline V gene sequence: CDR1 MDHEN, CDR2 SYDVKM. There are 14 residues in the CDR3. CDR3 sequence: CATQGPLDTGELFF. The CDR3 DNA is TGTGCTACACAGGGGCCCTTGGACACCGGGGAGCTGTTTTTT. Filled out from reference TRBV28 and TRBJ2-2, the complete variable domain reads DVKVTQSSRYLVKRTGEKVFLECVQDMDHENMFWYRQDPGLGLRLIYFSYDVKMKEKGDIPEGYSVSREKKERFSLILESASTNQTSMYLCATQGPLDTGELFFGEGSRLTVL.

The CDR3 bases are TGTGCCAGCAGCCGACAAGGACCCCTAGGGAGCAATGAGCAGTTCTTC. This encodes CASSRQGPLGSNEQFF. The rearrangement uses TRBV7-8 and TRBJ2-1; TRBD2 is a possible D gene (5 bases). CDR1 and CDR2 from the germline V gene are SGHVS and FQNEAQ. This CDR3 contains 16 residues. V shed 5 bases and J shed 6 bases, with 20 bases lying between them.

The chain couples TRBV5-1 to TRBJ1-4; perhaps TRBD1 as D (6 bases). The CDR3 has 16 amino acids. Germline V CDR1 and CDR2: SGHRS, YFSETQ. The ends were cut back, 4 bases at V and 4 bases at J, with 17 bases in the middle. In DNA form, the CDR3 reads TGCGCCAGCAGCCCCGAGGGGGGGGCGGGTAATGAAAAACTGTTTTTT. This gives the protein CASSPEGGAGNEKLFF.

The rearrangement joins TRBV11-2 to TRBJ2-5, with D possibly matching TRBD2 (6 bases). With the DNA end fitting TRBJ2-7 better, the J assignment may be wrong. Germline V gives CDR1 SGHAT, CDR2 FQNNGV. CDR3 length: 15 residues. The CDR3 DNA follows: TGTGCCAGCAGCCGCCAACCCACTAGCTTCTACGAGCAGTACTTC. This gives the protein CASSRQPTSFYEQYF.

The DNA for the CDR3 is TGTGCCAGTAGTAAAACCGGGACAGACTCCAACGTCCTGACTTTC. This encodes CASSKTGTDSNVLTF. The chain uses TRBV19 and TRBJ2-6, with TRBD1 matching over 7 bases. The J segment lost 8 bases and the V segment lost 4 bases, leaving 8 bases of the junction unmatched. Germline V lookup: CDR1 LNHDA, CDR2 SQIVND (reference sequence). This CDR3 comprises 15 residues. Based on the CDR3 plus reference TRBV19 and TRBJ2-6, the full variable domain is DGGITQSPKYLFRKEGQNVTLSCEQNLNHDAMYWYRQDPGQGLRLIYYSQIVNDFQKGDIAEGYSVSREKKESFPLTVTSAQKNPTAFYLCASSKTGTDSNVLTFGAGSRLTVL.

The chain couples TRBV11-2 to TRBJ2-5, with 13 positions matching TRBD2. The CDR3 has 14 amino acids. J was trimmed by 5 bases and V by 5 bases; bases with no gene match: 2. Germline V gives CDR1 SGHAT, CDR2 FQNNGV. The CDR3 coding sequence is TGTGCCAGCAGCCCGGGACTAGCGGGGGAGACCCAGTACTTC. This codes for CASSPGLAGETQYF.